Each of the 10 T cell receptor beta chains below was sequenced from the same sample in a study of blood T cell repertoires in COVID-19. The repertoire was sequenced with immunoSEQ multiplex PCR; TCRdb's copy has only in-frame clones and lacks some. This table has a few hundred thousand clones, 80% to 90% appearing once. Sequences were obtained from PBMCs or T cells enriched from blood (not recorded which). These receptors came from a woman under 30 who had recovered from COVID-19.

The chain uses TRBV5-3 and TRBJ1-2; 9 bases align to TRBD1. TRBV5-3 falls under the ORF class, with uncertain function. This CDR3 is 14 amino acids long. Losses at the gene ends were 3 bases for V and 4 bases for J; bases not matched to a gene: 4. CDR3: CARSSRDRVYGYTF. CDR3 nucleotide sequence: TGTGCCAGAAGCTCCCGGGACAGGGTCTATGGCTACACCTTC.

The table lists this clone with a count of one. This sequence joins TRBV4-1 and TRBJ2-5; possible D gene TRBD2, 5 bases. CDR1 is MGHRA and CDR2 is YSYEKL in the germline V gene. This CDR3 is built from 16 residues. V was clipped by 3 bases and J by 1 base, with 15 bases between them. CDR3 sequence: CASSQLVEAGQETQYF. CDR3 bases: TGCGCCAGCAGCCAGCTAGTGGAGGCCGGCCAAGAGACCCAGTACTTC.

This chain links TRBV28 with TRBJ1-1; 8 bases line up with TRBD1. CDR3 size: 14 residues. The V gene end was trimmed by 7 bases and the J gene end by 10 bases; junction bases not matched to a gene: 14. Germline V gene lookup returns CDR1 MDHEN and CDR2 SYDVKM. CDR3 sequence (DNA): TGTGCCAGCACCTGGGAGCAGGGGGCGCGAGGAGCTTTCTTT. Translation gives CASTWEQGARGAFF. The full variable domain, rest sourced from reference TRBV28 and TRBJ1-1, is DVKVTQSSRYLVKRTGEKVFLECVQDMDHENMFWYRQDPGLGLRLIYFSYDVKMKEKGDIPEGYSVSREKKERFSLILESASTNQTSMYLCASTWEQGARGAFFGQGTRLTVV.

This clone was recorded only once. The chain links TRBV5-8 to TRBJ2-3, with 10 bases lining up with TRBD2. The CDR3 extends over 18 amino acids. The trim removed 2 bases at V and 6 bases at J, leaving 15 bases unmatched. The germline CDR1 and CDR2 sequences are SGHTS and YDEGEE. Written as DNA, the CDR3 is TGTGCCAGCAGCTTAAAACCCGGGACTAGCGTCAGATCGGATACGCAGTATTTT. Its protein is CASSLKPGTSVRSDTQYF.

The V gene is TRBV15, the J gene TRBJ2-7; TRBD2 matches 10 bases. Germline-derived CDR1 and CDR2 are LNHNV and YYDKDF (reference sequence). J gave up 1 base and V 2 bases, and 11 bases lay outside the gene matches. CDR3 length equals 18 residues. The CDR3 region has the DNA TGTGCCACCAGCAGACCTAGGATGCTAGCGGGAGAGTCCTACGAGCAGTACTTC. It translates to CATSRPRMLAGESYEQYF.

Only a few counts were recorded for this clone. V and J are TRBV19 and TRBJ2-1; 8 nucleotides match TRBD2. This CDR3 region has 15 residues. From germline, CDR1 is LNHDA and CDR2 SQIVND (reference sequence). Unmatched junction bases numbered 5, after V lost 3 bases and J lost 4 bases. CDR3 nucleotide sequence: TGTGCCAGTAGTATCCAAACTAGCGGATACAATGAGCAGTTCTTC. Protein sequence: CASSIQTSGYNEQFF.

The V gene is TRBV5-6, the J gene TRBJ2-7, with D possibly being TRBD2 (5 bases). Trimming removed 4 bases from V and 2 bases from J, with 13 bases in between. Germline V gene lookup returns CDR1 SGHDT and CDR2 YYEEEE. The CDR3 extends over 14 amino acids. DNA of the CDR3: TGTGCCAGCAGCGGACTGACATCGGCCTACGAGCAGTACTTC. Protein product: CASSGLTSAYEQYF.

The genes are TRBV5-1 and TRBJ1-2; D is undetermined. The V gene lost 4 bases and the J gene lost 2 bases, with 15 bases spanning the gap. CDR1 is SGHRS, CDR2 YFSETQ, per germline. The CDR3 is 15 amino acids. The chain's CDR3 is CASSPHREGNYGYTF. For the CDR3, the DNA is TGCGCCAGCAGCCCACACCGGGAGGGAAACTATGGCTACACCTTC.

The chain joins TRBV2 to TRBJ1-5; tentative D call: TRBD1 (6 bases). Germline CDR1 SNHLY, CDR2 FYNNEI. The CDR3 is 15 residues long. Trimming shortened V by 4 bases and J by 1 base, and 11 bases separated the two germline ends. DNA of the CDR3: TGTGCCAGCAGTGCTACAGGGCAGAGCAATCAGCCCCAGCATTTT. It translates to CASSATGQSNQPQHF.

The gene calls are TRBV3-1 (or the pseudogene TRBV3-2) and TRBJ2-1, with D perhaps matching TRBD2 (6 bases). Trimming took 2 bases from V and 2 from J, leaving 13 bases between them. CDR1 is LGHDT and CDR2 is YNNKEL in the germline V gene (reference sequence). This CDR3 spans 16 amino acids. In DNA, the CDR3 is TGTGCCAGCAGCCAATACCTAGCGAGTACCTACAATGAGCAGTTCTTC. Translated: CASSQYLASTYNEQFF.